Reported below is one TCR beta chain. Its antigen remains unidentified. Assay used: immunoSEQ multiplex PCR; TCRdb lists only in-frame clones, some missing. The table has 110,000 or so clones, roughly 90% seen once. The data derive from a study of a mutant IDH1 vaccine in newly diagnosed glioma. Overall study context: The treated population exhibited a male proportion of about 60%, a female proportion of around 40%, and a mean age of roughly 39 years. Previous care, which was radiotherapy, temozolomide, or both, most often involved both. Broader study findings: Across multiple MHC alleles, almost 95% of patients had vaccine-induced responses.

This sample's time point: week 11, during vaccination. The content of each vaccine dose was 300 ug of mutant IDH1 20-mer peptide, and topical imiquimod accompanied it. The astrocytomas were IDH1-mutant, ATRX-negative, and WHO grade 3 or 4. The V segment lost 8 bases and the J segment 4 bases; nucleotides outside the gene matches: 10. CDR3 length: 16 residues. Germline V lookup: CDR1 LNHDA, CDR2 SQIVND (reference sequence). The chain recombines TRBV19 with TRBJ2-7; 14 bases are shared with TRBD2. Sequenced material: PBMCs, taken from a glioma patient whose treatment included an IDH1 peptide vaccine. The sequence was obtained from a woman in her 50s with glioma. CDR3 in amino acids: CASSLGTSGRGYEQYF. The CDR3 DNA sequence: TGTGCCAGTTCCCTCGGGACTAGCGGGAGAGGATACGAGCAGTACTTC. Drawing the rest from reference TRBV19 and TRBJ2-7, the complete variable domain is DGGITQSPKYLFRKEGQNVTLSCEQNLNHDAMYWYRQDPGQGLRLIYYSQIVNDFQKGDIAEGYSVSREKKESFPLTVTSAQKNPTAFYLCASSLGTSGRGYEQYFGPGTRLTVT.